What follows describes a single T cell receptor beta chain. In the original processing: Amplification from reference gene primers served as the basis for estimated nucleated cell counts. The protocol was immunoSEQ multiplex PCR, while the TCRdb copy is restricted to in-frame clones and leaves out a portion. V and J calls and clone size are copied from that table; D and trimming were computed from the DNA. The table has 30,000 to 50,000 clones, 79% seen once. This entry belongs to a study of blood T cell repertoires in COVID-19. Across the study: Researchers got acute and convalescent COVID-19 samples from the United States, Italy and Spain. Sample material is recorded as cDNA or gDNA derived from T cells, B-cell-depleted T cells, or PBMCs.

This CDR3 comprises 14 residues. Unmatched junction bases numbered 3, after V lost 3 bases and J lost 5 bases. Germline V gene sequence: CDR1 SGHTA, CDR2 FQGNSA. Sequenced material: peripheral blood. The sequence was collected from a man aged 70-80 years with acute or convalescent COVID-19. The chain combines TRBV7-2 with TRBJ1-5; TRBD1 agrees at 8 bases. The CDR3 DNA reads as TGTGCCAGCAGCTTCGACAGGGGTTATCAGCCCCAGCATTTT. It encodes CASSFDRGYQPQHF.